Listed below are T cell receptor beta chains from one sample, sequenced in a study of blood T cell repertoires in COVID-19. The table came from immunoSEQ multiplex PCR; TCRdb's copy has only in-frame clones and leaves some out. This sample has about 68,000 clones, with about 86% found just once. Sequenced input: peripheral blood. These receptors were obtained from a woman aged 55-69 years with acute or convalescent COVID-19. CDR3s include the opening cysteine and the closing phenylalanine or tryptophan. Each record gives: CDR3 length, J gene, clone size, D gene, V gene, CDR3 DNA, CDR3 protein. The D gene is left open where the match is weak. Only some rows state a clone size, as once, few, many or a class for expanded clones.

cdr3_length: 15; j_call: TRBJ1-1; clone_size: -; d_call: -; v_call: TRBV15; cdr3_nt: TGTGCCACCAGCAGAGATCTACAGGTGAACACTGAAGCTTTCTTT; cdr3_aa: CATSRDLQVNTEAFF
cdr3_length: 12; j_call: TRBJ1-5; clone_size: -; d_call: -; v_call: TRBV28; cdr3_nt: TGTGCCAGCACCCAAGCGGGGCAGCCCCAGCATTTT; cdr3_aa: CASTQAGQPQHF
cdr3_length: 15; j_call: TRBJ1-3; clone_size: -; d_call: -; v_call: TRBV30; cdr3_nt: TGTGCCTGGAGTGTACACGAGAGGCCTGGAAACACCATATATTTT; cdr3_aa: CAWSVHERPGNTIYF
cdr3_length: 12; j_call: TRBJ1-1; clone_size: -; d_call: TRBD1; v_call: TRBV7-2; cdr3_nt: TGTGCCAGCACCTACAGGGGCACTGAAGCTTTCTTT; cdr3_aa: CASTYRGTEAFF
cdr3_length: 15; j_call: TRBJ1-1; clone_size: -; d_call: -; v_call: TRBV6-5; cdr3_nt: TGTGCCAGCAGTTTCCCGACAAGTCGGGGAACTGAAGCTTTCTTT; cdr3_aa: CASSFPTSRGTEAFF
cdr3_length: 14; j_call: TRBJ2-7; clone_size: once; d_call: TRBD1; v_call: TRBV11-2; cdr3_nt: TGTGCCAGCAGCCCCGGGACAGCCACGAGTGAGCAGTACTTC; cdr3_aa: CASSPGTATSEQYF
cdr3_length: 14; j_call: TRBJ1-5; clone_size: -; d_call: -; v_call: TRBV2; cdr3_nt: TGTGCCAGCATGAGGTCTCACAACAATCAGCCCCAGCATTTT; cdr3_aa: CASMRSHNNQPQHF
cdr3_length: 17; j_call: TRBJ2-1; clone_size: -; d_call: -; v_call: TRBV21-1; cdr3_nt: TGTGCCAGCACCGGTCGGACTAGCTCTAGCTCCTACAATGAGCAGTTCTTC; cdr3_aa: CASTGRTSSSSYNEQFF
cdr3_length: 15; j_call: TRBJ2-1; clone_size: -; d_call: TRBD2; v_call: TRBV18; cdr3_nt: TGTGCCAGCTCATCCCGACTAGCGGGGGGCAATGAGCAGTTCTTC; cdr3_aa: CASSSRLAGGNEQFF
cdr3_length: 16; j_call: TRBJ2-7; clone_size: -; d_call: TRBD1; v_call: TRBV10-3; cdr3_nt: TGTGCCATCAGTGAGTCGAGGACAGGGAGCTCCTACGAGCAGTACTTC; cdr3_aa: CAISESRTGSSYEQYF
cdr3_length: 14; j_call: TRBJ1-2; clone_size: -; d_call: -; v_call: TRBV18; cdr3_nt: TGTGCCAGCTCACCACAAAGTGGCAACTATGGCTACACCTTC; cdr3_aa: CASSPQSGNYGYTF
cdr3_length: 14; j_call: TRBJ1-1; clone_size: -; d_call: -; v_call: TRBV3-1/TRBV3-2; cdr3_nt: TGTGCCAGCAGCCAAGATCGTAAGGGGGGGGGAGCTTTCTTT; cdr3_aa: CASSQDRKGGGAFF
cdr3_length: 18; j_call: TRBJ2-1; clone_size: -; d_call: TRBD2; v_call: TRBV4-2; cdr3_nt: TGTGCCAGCAGCCAAGGGGATATGTCTAGCGGGAGCTACAATGAGCAGTTCTTC; cdr3_aa: CASSQGDMSSGSYNEQFF
cdr3_length: 18; j_call: TRBJ2-2; clone_size: -; d_call: -; v_call: TRBV5-1; cdr3_nt: TGCGCCAGCAGCTTGCGATTAATTCGGGGGGCCAACACCGGGGAGCTGTTTTTT; cdr3_aa: CASSLRLIRGANTGELFF
cdr3_length: 15; j_call: TRBJ1-3; clone_size: -; d_call: -; v_call: TRBV5-4; cdr3_nt: TGTGCCAGCAGCCCCTCGGGACAACGTGGAAACACCATATATTTT; cdr3_aa: CASSPSGQRGNTIYF
cdr3_length: 15; j_call: TRBJ2-3; clone_size: -; d_call: -; v_call: TRBV18; cdr3_nt: TGTGCCAGCTCACCACAGACGGGGAGCACAGATACGCAGTATTTT; cdr3_aa: CASSPQTGSTDTQYF
cdr3_length: 18; j_call: TRBJ1-2; clone_size: -; d_call: -; v_call: TRBV6-1; cdr3_nt: TGTGCCAGCAGTGAATATTACCCCGATTTCCGGGGGAACTATGGCTACACCTTC; cdr3_aa: CASSEYYPDFRGNYGYTF
cdr3_length: 15; j_call: TRBJ2-7; clone_size: -; d_call: TRBD1; v_call: TRBV3-1/TRBV3-2; cdr3_nt: TGTGCCAGCAGCCCCGGGACAGGGAGTTACTACGAGCAGTACTTC; cdr3_aa: CASSPGTGSYYEQYF
cdr3_length: 14; j_call: TRBJ1-1; clone_size: -; d_call: -; v_call: TRBV28; cdr3_nt: TGTGCCAGCAGTTTAAGGGGCCTTTACACTGAAGCTTTCTTT; cdr3_aa: CASSLRGLYTEAFF
cdr3_length: 16; j_call: TRBJ1-2; clone_size: few; d_call: TRBD1; v_call: TRBV10-3; cdr3_nt: TGTGCCATCAGTGAGTCTTCAACCGGGACAGACTATGGCTACACCTTC; cdr3_aa: CAISESSTGTDYGYTF
cdr3_length: 13; j_call: TRBJ1-3; clone_size: -; d_call: -; v_call: TRBV11-2; cdr3_nt: TGTGCCAGCAGCTTCTTAGAAGGAAACACCATATATTTT; cdr3_aa: CASSFLEGNTIYF
cdr3_length: 16; j_call: TRBJ2-1; clone_size: -; d_call: TRBD2; v_call: TRBV4-1; cdr3_nt: TGCGCCAGCAGCCAAGCCCTAGCGGGGGGGTACAATGAGCAGTTCTTC; cdr3_aa: CASSQALAGGYNEQFF